The present T cell receptor (beta chain) was sequenced within a study of shared clonotypes between healthy human individuals (TCRdb year 2020). As for the study more broadly: A couple of women and three men aged 18 to 49 years were included in the cohort. Per donor, leukapheresis produced somewhere between about 0.9 and 10 billion PBMCs. Blood TCR repertoires of five healthy adults were deeply sequenced to estimate repertoire size and the extent of clonotype sharing between individuals. Libraries were prepared and TCR repertoires were sequenced by different laboratories using diverse techniques, in order to increase sequencing depth and limit assay-specific biases. For each donor, three plates each were used for CD4 naive and CD4 memory, two plates were used for CD8 naive, and one plate was used for CD8 memory.

Remarks on this clone: This receptor's antigen is unknown. No base qualities exist here, and no much larger clone lies one base off it.

The investigation overall reported the following: Across a few donors, 5% to 6% of naive CD4, 3% to 3.5% of naive CD8, 2.3% of memory CD4, and about 0.4% of memory CD8 clonotypes were shared. Even with the large sequencing depth, rarefaction of the sorted-subset datasets indicated that sequencing was incomplete. The genetic and exposure-history diversity represented was limited by the small number of donors. Only blood was sampled, and tissue TCR repertoires likely differ from those in blood. Clonotypes shared by all four sorted-subset donors showed higher generation probabilities than non-shared clonotypes. Estimated clonotype richness was generally larger for naive than for memory subsets. Pairwise subsampling led to the expectation that sequencing depth would affect the degree of clonotype sharing among donors.

TCR CDR3 regions were amplified from genomic DNA by multiplex PCR using the deep immunoSEQ assay. Extracted genomic DNA from each cell subset was distributed evenly across all wells of several immunoSEQ 96-well plates, and each plate was treated as a replicate. Each replicate PCR for sorted subsets received around 200 ng genomic DNA, equal to 28,000 or so T cell genomes. Purified libraries were quantified with a Qubit 3.0 fluorometer, sized on a Bioanalyzer 2100, and re-quantified with the KAPA Library Quantification kit. A separate single-read 150-cycle Illumina NextSeq 550 flow cell was used to sequence each immunoSEQ 96-well plate. As for the authors' bioinformatics: Because the immunoSEQ output held only junctional sequences and lacked quality scores, the filtering could not match the filtering applied to full-length reads. To assign V/J genes and CDR3, sequences were annotated against IMGT germline references using PyIR, a Python wrapper for IgBLAST v1.9. Reads were removed for weak V/J assignments (E-value above 1e-6), missing CDR3, stop codons, out-of-frame junctions, or ambiguous translated residues. V3J clonotypes were defined by identical inferred V gene, J gene, and CDR3 amino acid sequence. Percentage overlap between repertoires was calculated by dividing the number of shared unique clonotypes by the size of the smaller repertoire. RTK rarefaction, the Chao1 estimator, and Recon v2.1 estimates of unobserved clonotypes were used to assess repertoire richness. Generation probabilities for all TCRbeta clonotypes obtained by the gDNA method from a handful of donors were computed using OLGA. TCRdb holds this immuneACCESS table with in-frame rearrangements only. Some clones are missing; in checked studies, unresolved V genes explain under half, and the rest has no known cause. The DNA gave D and trimming, while V, J and clone size come from that table. This sample holds 560,000 or so clones; 95% to 97% were observed only once. Less than 0.13% of the sample goes to the ten largest clones.

CD8 naive samples were CD45RO-negative cells positively selected for CCR7, giving a CD45RA+CCR7+ population that excluded TemRA cells. Healthy HIV-negative adults with no recently reported acute infections or vaccinations were included as donors. Only Caucasian adults living in Nashville, Tennessee, USA were represented among the donors. After blood collection by leukapheresis, PBMCs were isolated using Ficoll-Histopaque density gradient centrifugation and then cryopreserved in the vapor phase of liquid nitrogen. Analytical flow cytometry was used to check the purity and quantity of each magnetically sorted T cell population. Genomic DNA was isolated from each sorted fraction and quantified by UV absorbance on a Nanodrop 2000c. From the cysteine up to the phenylalanine, the CDR3 has a length of 16 residues. The DNA shown is the 48-base CDR3, in frame from base 1. CDR1 and CDR2 are drawn from the germline V gene: MGHRA, YSYEKL. The germline ends are 16 bases apart after V is trimmed by 4 bases and J by 2 bases.

The chain employs TRBV4-1 and TRBJ2-3; the D gene is perhaps TRBD1 or TRBD2, as each covers 5 bases. Source material: naive CD8+ T cells sorted from blood. The meaning of the sample's cell subset or site label: CD45RA+CCR7+. The sequence came from a woman aged 25 to 39 in good health. The CDR3 reads as follows: CASSPPPGGHTDTQYF. Read as DNA, the sequence is TGCGCCAGCAGCCCACCCCCTGGAGGACACACAGATACGCAGTATTTT.